This TCR beta chain was sequenced during a study of T cell repertoires in cytomegalovirus infection. In this sample, this clonotype turned up many times. As yet, its antigen is unknown. Trimming removed 4 bases from V and 4 bases from J; junction bases left unmatched: 11. The CDR3 contains 17 residues. CDR1 is SGHVS, CDR2 FQNEAQ, per germline. TCRdb called the reads again in MiXCR, with one record for every CDR3 protein. The sample consists of about 340,000 distinct CDR3 sequences, almost 30% of them appearing once. The receptor was isolated from a human donor in good health (CMV status not recorded). Some clones in this sample may be carry-over from other donors' samples. The genes are TRBV7-8 and TRBJ2-1, with TRBD1 matching over 9 bases. This sample comprised cultured PBMCs, obtained from culture after CMV antigen stimulation. CDR3 nucleotide sequence: TGTGCCAGCAGCTCAATTCCGGGGACAGGGAATTACAATGAGCAGTTCTTC. Protein sequence: CASSSIPGTGNYNEQFF.